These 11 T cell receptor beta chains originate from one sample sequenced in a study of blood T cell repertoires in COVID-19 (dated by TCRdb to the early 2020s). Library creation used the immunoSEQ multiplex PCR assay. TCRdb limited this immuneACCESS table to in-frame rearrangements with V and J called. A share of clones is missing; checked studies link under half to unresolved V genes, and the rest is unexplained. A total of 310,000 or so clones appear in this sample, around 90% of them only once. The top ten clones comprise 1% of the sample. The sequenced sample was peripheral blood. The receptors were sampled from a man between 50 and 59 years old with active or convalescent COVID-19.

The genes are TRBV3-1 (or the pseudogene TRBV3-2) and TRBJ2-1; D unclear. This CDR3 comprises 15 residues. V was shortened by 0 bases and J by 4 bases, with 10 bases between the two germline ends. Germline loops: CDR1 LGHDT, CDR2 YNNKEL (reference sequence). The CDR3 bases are TGTGCCAGCAGCCAAGAAGTCGGGTTTTACAATGAGCAGTTCTTC. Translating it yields CASSQEVGFYNEQFF.

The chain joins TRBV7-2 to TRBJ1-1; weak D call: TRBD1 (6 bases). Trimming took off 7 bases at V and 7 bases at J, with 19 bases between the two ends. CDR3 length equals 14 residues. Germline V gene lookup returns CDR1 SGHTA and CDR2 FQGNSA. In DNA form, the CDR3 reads TGTGCCAGCACCCCAACCCGGGGGGCGAATGAAGCTTTCTTT. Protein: CASTPTRGANEAFF.

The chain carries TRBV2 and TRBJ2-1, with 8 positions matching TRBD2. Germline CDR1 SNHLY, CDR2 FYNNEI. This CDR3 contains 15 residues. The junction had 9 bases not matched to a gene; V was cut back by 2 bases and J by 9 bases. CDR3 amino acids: CASSEFQRGMGEQFF. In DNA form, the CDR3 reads TGTGCCAGCAGTGAATTCCAGCGGGGGATGGGTGAGCAGTTCTTC.

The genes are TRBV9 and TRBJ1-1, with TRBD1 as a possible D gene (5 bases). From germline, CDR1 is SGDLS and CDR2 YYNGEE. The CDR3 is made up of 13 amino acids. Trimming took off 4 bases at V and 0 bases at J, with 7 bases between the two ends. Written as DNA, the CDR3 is TGTGCCAGCAGCCCAGGGTTGAACACTGAAGCTTTCTTT. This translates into CASSPGLNTEAFF.

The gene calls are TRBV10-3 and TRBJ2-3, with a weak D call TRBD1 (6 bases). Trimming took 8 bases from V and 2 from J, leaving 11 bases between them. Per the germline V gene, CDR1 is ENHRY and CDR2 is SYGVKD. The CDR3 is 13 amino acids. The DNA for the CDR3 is TGTGCCATCGGGGGCACCAACACAGATACGCAGTATTTT. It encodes CAIGGTNTDTQYF.

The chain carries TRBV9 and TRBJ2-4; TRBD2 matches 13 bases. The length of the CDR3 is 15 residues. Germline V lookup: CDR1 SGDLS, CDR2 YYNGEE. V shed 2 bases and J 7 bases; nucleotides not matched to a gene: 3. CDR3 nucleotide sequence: TGTGCCAGCAGCGTGGGGACTAGCGGGGCGAACATTCAGTACTTC. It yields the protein CASSVGTSGANIQYF.

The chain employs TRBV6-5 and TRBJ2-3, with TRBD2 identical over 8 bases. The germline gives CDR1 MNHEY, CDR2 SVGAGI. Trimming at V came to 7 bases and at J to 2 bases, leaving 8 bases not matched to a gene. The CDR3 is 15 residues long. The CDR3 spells CASTSGLAITDTQYF. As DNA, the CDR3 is TGTGCCAGCACCTCCGGACTAGCTATCACAGATACGCAGTATTTT.

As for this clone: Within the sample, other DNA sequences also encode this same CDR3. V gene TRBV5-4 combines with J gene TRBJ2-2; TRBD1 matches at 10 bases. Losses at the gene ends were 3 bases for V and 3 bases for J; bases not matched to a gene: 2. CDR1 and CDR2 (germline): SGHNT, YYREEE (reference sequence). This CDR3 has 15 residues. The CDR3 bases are TGTGCCAGCAGCTCCGGGACAGGGGACACCGGGGAGCTGTTTTTT. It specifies CASSSGTGDTGELFF.

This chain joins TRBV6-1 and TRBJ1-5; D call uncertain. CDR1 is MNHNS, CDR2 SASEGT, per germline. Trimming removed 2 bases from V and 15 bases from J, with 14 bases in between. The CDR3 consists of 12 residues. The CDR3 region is CASSEQALVRHF. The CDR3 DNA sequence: TGTGCCAGCAGTGAACAGGCCCTTGTCCGGCATTTT.

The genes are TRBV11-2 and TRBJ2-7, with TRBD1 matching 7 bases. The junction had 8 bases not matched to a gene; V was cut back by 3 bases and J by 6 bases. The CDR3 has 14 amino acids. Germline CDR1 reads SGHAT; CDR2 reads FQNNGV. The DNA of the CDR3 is TGTGCCAGCAGCTTTGACAGGGAGAGGGGCGAGCAGTACTTC. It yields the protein CASSFDRERGEQYF.

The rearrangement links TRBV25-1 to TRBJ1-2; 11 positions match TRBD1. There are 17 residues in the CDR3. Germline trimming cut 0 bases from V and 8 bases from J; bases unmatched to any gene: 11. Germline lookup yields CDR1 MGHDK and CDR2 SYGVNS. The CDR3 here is CASSEYGDRGYVGGYTF. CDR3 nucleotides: TGTGCCAGCAGTGAATATGGGGACAGGGGGTATGTGGGCGGCTACACCTTC.